This T cell receptor (beta chain) was recovered during a study of shared clonotypes between healthy human individuals. Germline assignment: CDR1 GTSNPN and CDR2 SVGIG (reference sequence). The CDR3 sequence is 14 residues long. The V segment lost 2 bases and the J segment 7 bases; nucleotides outside the gene matches: 6. Donors included only healthy HIV-negative adults lacking recent acute infections or vaccinations. It was across several immunoSEQ plates that each subset's genomic DNA was evenly split. As processed by the authors: Filtering differed, since immunoSEQ gave only junction sequences and no quality scores. Assay: immunoSEQ multiplex PCR; the TCRdb copy retains only in-frame clones and omits some. The V and J calls and clone size were taken over from that table, and D and trimming were inferred from the DNA. The repertoire holds roughly 2 million clones, with 95% as singletons.

What was sequenced was naive CD4+ T cells sorted from blood. The subset here: CD45RA+ positively selected. The J gene is TRBJ1-4, the V gene TRBV30; 8 nucleotides agree with TRBD1. This TCR was sampled from a man aged 18-30 years in good health. Here the CDR3 reads CAWSRGQEREKLFF. DNA for the CDR3: TGTGCCTGGAGTAGGGGACAGGAGCGTGAAAAACTGTTTTTT.